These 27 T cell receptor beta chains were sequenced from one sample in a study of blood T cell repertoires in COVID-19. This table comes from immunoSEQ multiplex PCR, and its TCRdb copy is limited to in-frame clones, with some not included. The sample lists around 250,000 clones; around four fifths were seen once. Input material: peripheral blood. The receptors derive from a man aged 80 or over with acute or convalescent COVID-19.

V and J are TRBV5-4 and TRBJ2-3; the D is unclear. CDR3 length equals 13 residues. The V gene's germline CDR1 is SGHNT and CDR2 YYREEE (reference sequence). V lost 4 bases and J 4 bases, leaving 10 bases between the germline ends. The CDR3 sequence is CASSLRQADTQYF. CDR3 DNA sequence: TGTGCCAGCAGCCTACGCCAGGCAGATACGCAGTATTTT.

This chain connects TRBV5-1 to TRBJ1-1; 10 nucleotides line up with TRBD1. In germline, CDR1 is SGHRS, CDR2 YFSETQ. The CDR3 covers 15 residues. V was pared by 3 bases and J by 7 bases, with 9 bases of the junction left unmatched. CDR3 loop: CASSSTGTGVGEAFF. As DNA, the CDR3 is TGCGCCAGCAGCTCGACCGGGACAGGGGTGGGTGAAGCTTTCTTT.

Written as DNA, the CDR3 is TGTGCCAGCAGTTTGTGGCAGGGCGGATACGAGCAGTACTTC. It codes for CASSLWQGGYEQYF. The V gene is TRBV28, the J gene TRBJ2-7; possible D gene TRBD1, 5 bases. The V end lost 3 bases, the J end lost 4 bases, and 13 bases lay between the germline ends. The CDR3 extends over 14 amino acids. The germline V gene encodes CDR1 MDHEN and CDR2 SYDVKM. Filled out from reference TRBV28 and TRBJ2-7, the complete variable domain reads DVKVTQSSRYLVKRTGEKVFLECVQDMDHENMFWYRQDPGLGLRLIYFSYDVKMKEKGDIPEGYSVSREKKERFSLILESASTNQTSMYLCASSLWQGGYEQYFGPGTRLTVT.

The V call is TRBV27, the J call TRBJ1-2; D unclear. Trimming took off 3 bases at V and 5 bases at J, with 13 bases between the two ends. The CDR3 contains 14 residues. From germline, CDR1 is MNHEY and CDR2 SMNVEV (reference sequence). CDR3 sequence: CASSFSLGGYGYTF. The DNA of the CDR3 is TGTGCCAGCAGTTTCTCCCTCGGAGGGTATGGCTACACCTTC.

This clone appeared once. The CDR3 sequence: CATSDYGLAHNEQFF. The DNA for the CDR3 is TGTGCCACCAGTGATTACGGACTAGCGCACAATGAGCAGTTCTTC. J is TRBJ2-1 and V is TRBV24-1, with 9 bases that match TRBD2. Germline CDR1 and CDR2: KGHDR and SFDVKD. This CDR3 spans 15 amino acids. The V segment lost 2 bases and the J segment 5 bases; nucleotides outside the gene matches: 3.

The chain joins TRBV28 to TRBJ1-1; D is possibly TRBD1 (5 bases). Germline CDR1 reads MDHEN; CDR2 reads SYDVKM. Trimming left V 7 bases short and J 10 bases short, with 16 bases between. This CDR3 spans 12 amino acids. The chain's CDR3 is CASTLPQARAFF. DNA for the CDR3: TGTGCCAGCACCCTCCCACAGGCGAGAGCTTTCTTT. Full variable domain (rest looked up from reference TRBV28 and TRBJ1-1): DVKVTQSSRYLVKRTGEKVFLECVQDMDHENMFWYRQDPGLGLRLIYFSYDVKMKEKGDIPEGYSVSREKKERFSLILESASTNQTSMYLCASTLPQARAFFGQGTRLTVV.

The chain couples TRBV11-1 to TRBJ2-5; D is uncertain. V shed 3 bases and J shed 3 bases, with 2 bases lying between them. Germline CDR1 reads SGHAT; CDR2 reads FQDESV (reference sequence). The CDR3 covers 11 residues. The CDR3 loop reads CASSFEETQYF. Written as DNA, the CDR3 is TGTGCCAGCAGCTTCGAAGAGACCCAGTACTTC.

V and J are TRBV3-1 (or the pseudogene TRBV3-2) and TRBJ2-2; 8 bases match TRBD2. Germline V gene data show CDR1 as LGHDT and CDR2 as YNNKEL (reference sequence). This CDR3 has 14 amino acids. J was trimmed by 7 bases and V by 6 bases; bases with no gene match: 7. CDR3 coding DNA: TGTGCCAGCAGGCCGGGACTAGGGGACGGGGAGCTGTTTTTT. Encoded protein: CASRPGLGDGELFF.

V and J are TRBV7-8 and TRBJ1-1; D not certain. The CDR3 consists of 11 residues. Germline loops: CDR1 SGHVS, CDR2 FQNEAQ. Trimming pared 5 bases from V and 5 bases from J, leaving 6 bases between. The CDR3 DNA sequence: TGTGCCAGCAGCCCCAGAACTGAAGCTTTCTTT. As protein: CASSPRTEAFF.

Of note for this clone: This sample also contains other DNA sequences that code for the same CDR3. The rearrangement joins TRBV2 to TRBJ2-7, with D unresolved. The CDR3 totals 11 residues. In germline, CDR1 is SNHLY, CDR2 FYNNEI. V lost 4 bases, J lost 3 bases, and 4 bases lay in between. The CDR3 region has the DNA TGTGCCAGCAGTGCTTACTACGAGCAGTACTTC. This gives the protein CASSAYYEQYF.

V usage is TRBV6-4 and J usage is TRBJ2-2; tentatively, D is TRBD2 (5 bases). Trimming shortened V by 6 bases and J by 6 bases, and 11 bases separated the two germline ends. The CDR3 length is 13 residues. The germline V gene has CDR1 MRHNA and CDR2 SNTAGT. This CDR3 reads CASSAEGSGELFF. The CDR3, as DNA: TGTGCCAGCAGCGCCGAGGGTTCCGGGGAGCTGTTTTTT.

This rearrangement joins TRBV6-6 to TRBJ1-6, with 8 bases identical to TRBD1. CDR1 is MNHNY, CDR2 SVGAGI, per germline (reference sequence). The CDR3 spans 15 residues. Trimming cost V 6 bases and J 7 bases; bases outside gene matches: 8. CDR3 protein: CASRRDGQGNSPLHF. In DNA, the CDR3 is TGTGCCAGCAGGAGGGACGGACAGGGAAATTCACCCCTCCACTTT.

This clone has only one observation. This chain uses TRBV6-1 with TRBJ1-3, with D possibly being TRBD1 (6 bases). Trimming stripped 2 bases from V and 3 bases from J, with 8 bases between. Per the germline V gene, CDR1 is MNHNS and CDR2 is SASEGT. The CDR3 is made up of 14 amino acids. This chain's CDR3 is CASSERQVGNTIYF. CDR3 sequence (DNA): TGTGCCAGCAGTGAACGACAGGTTGGAAACACCATATATTTT.

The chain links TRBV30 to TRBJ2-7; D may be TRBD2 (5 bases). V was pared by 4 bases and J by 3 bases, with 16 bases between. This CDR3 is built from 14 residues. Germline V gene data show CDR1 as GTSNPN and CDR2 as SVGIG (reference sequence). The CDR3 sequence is CAWTQAGNFYEQYF. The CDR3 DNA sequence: TGTGCCTGGACCCAGGCCGGGAACTTCTACGAGCAGTACTTC. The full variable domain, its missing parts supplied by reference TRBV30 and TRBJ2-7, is SQTIHQWPATLVQPVGSPLSLECTVEGTSNPNLYWYRQAAGRGLQLLFYSVGIGQISSEVPQNLSASRPQDRQFILSSKKLLLSDSGFYLCAWTQAGNFYEQYFGPGTRLTVT.

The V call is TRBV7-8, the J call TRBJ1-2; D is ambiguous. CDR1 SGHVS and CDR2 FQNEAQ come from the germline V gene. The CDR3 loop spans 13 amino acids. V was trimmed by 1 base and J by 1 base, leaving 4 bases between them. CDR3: CASSLDSNYGYTF. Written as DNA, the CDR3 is TGTGCCAGCAGCTTAGACAGTAACTATGGCTACACCTTC.

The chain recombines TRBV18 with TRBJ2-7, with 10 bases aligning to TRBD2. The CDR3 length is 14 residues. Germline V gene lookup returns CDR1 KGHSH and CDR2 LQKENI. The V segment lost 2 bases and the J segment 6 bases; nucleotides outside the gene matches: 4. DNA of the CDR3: TGTGCCAGCTCACCAAGCGGGGGGGCCTCCGAGCAGTACTTC. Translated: CASSPSGGASEQYF.

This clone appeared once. CDR3 loop: CASSLRGIYEQYF. The CDR3 coding sequence is TGTGCCAGCAGCTTACGAGGGATCTACGAGCAGTACTTC. This chain uses TRBV7-2 with TRBJ2-7, with D possibly TRBD2 on 5 matching bases. Germline V CDR1 and CDR2: SGHTA, FQGNSA. The germline V and J ends were trimmed by 2 bases and 3 bases, with 8 bases remaining between them. The CDR3 consists of 13 residues. Using reference TRBV7-2 and TRBJ2-7 for the parts outside the CDR3, the full variable domain is GAGVSQSPSNKVTEKGKDVELRCDPISGHTALYWYRQSLGQGLEFLIYFQGNSAPDKSGLPSDRFSAERTGGSVSTLTIQRTQQEDSAVYLCASSLRGIYEQYFGPGTRLTVT.

CDR3 loop: CASSLAGAYEQYF. CDR3 DNA sequence: TGTGCCAGCAGTCTAGCGGGAGCTTACGAGCAGTACTTC. The chain employs TRBV7-9 and TRBJ2-7, with 10 bases aligning to TRBD2. Trimming cost V 6 bases and J 4 bases; bases outside gene matches: 3. Per germline, CDR1 SEHNR and CDR2 FQNEAQ (reference sequence). This CDR3 comprises 13 residues.

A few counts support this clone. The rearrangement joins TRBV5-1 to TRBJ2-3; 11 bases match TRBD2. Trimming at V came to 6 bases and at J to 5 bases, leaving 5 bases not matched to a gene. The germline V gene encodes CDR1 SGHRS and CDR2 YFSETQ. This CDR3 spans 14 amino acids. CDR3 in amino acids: CASKLAGARDTQYF. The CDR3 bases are TGCGCCAGCAAACTAGCGGGAGCTAGAGATACGCAGTATTTT.

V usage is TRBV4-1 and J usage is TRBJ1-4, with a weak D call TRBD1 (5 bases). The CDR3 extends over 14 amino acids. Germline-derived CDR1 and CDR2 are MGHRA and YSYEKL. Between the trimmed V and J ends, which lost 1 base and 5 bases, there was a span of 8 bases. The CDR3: CASSQGQPNEKLFF. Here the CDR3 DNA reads TGCGCCAGCAGCCAAGGACAGCCGAATGAAAAACTGTTTTTT.

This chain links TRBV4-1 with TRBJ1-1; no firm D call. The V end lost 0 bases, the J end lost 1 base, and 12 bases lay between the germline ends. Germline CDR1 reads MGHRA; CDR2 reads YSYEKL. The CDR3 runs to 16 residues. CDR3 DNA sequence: TGCGCCAGCAGCCAAGACAAAGACTCCTGGAACACTGAAGCTTTCTTT. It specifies CASSQDKDSWNTEAFF.

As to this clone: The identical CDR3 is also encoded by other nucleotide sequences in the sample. This CDR3 is CASSLGLADTGELFF. DNA for the CDR3: TGCGCCAGCAGCTTGGGTCTAGCAGACACCGGGGAGCTGTTTTTT. The rearrangement joins TRBV5-1 to TRBJ2-2; TRBD2 is a possible D gene (5 bases). V was pared by 0 bases and J by 3 bases, with 9 bases between. The CDR3 is 15 amino acids. Germline-derived CDR1 and CDR2 are SGHRS and YFSETQ.

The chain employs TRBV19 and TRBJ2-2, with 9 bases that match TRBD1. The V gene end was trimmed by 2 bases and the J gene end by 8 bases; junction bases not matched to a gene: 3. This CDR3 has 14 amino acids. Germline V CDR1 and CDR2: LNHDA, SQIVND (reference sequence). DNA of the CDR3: TGTGCCAGTAGTATAACAGGGGGCGAAGGGGAGCTGTTTTTT. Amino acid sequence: CASSITGGEGELFF.

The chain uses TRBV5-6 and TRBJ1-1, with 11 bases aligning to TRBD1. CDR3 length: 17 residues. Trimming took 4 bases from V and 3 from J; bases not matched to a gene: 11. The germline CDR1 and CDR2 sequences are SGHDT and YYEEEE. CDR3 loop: CASSPPLGQGADTEAFF. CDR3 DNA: TGTGCCAGCAGCCCACCCCTCGGACAGGGGGCGGACACTGAAGCTTTCTTT. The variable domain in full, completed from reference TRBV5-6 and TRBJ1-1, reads DAGVTQSPTHLIKTRGQQVTLRCSPKSGHDTVSWYQQALGQGPQFIFQYYEEEERQRGNFPDRFSGHQFPNYSSELNVNALLLGDSALYLCASSPPLGQGADTEAFFGQGTRLTVV.

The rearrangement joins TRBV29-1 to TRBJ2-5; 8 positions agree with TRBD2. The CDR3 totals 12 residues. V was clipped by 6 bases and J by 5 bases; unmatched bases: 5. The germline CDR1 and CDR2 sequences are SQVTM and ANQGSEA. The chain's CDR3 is CSVRSGSETQYF. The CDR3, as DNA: TGCAGCGTACGCAGCGGGAGTGAGACCCAGTACTTC.

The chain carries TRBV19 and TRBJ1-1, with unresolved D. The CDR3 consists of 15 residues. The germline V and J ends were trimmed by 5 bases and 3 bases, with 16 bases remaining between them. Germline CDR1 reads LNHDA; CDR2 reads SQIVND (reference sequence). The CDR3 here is CASSFSPGLHTEAFF. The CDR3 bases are TGTGCCAGTAGTTTTTCCCCGGGATTGCACACTGAAGCTTTCTTT.

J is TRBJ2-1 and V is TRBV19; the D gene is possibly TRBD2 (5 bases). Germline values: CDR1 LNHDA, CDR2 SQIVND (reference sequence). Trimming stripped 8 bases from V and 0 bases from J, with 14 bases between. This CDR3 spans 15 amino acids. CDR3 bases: TGTGCCAGTGGCGTAGGTGGGAGCTCCTACAATGAGCAGTTCTTC. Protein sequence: CASGVGGSSYNEQFF.